This entry lists 3 T cell receptor beta chains sequenced from one sample in a study of cytomegalovirus exposure and HLA in healthy donors. The PCR was carried out with 60 Vbeta primers and 13 Jbeta primers. The assay was immunoSEQ multiplex PCR, and TCRdb's table has in-frame clones only and misses some. Here the sample spans 150,000 to 200,000 clones, about 74% being singletons. Source material: PBMCs. The receptor source for this set is a male donor in good health and CMV-seronegative.

V usage is TRBV7-2 and J usage is TRBJ2-7; 7 bases line up with TRBD2. This CDR3 contains 15 residues. V lost 0 bases to trimming and J lost 2 bases; unmatched junction nucleotides: 4. Per the germline V gene, CDR1 is SGHTA and CDR2 is FQGNSA. CDR3 in DNA: TGTGCCAGCAGCTTAGCGCCAAGCGGGACCTACGAGCAGTACTTC. Its translation: CASSLAPSGTYEQYF.

V usage is TRBV28 and J usage is TRBJ2-7, with 7 bases that match TRBD2. Germline CDR1 MDHEN, CDR2 SYDVKM. This CDR3 has 13 residues. Losses at the gene ends were 1 base for V and 9 bases for J; bases not matched to a gene: 6. The CDR3 DNA is TGTGCCAGCAGTTTATCGGTCCCGGGGGGGCAGTACTTC. Residues: CASSLSVPGGQYF. The whole variable domain, filled in from reference TRBV28 and TRBJ2-7, reads DVKVTQSSRYLVKRTGEKVFLECVQDMDHENMFWYRQDPGLGLRLIYFSYDVKMKEKGDIPEGYSVSREKKERFSLILESASTNQTSMYLCASSLSVPGGQYFGPGTRLTVT.

The J gene is TRBJ2-5, the V gene TRBV27, with TRBD1 identical over 7 bases. The J call may be mistaken, given a closer DNA end match to TRBJ2-7. The germline CDR1 and CDR2 sequences are MNHEY and SMNVEV (reference sequence). The CDR3 covers 16 residues. Here the CDR3 reads CASSLQSLTGPGEQYF. The DNA for the CDR3 is TGTGCCAGCAGTTTACAGTCTTTGACAGGGCCGGGCGAGCAGTACTTC.